This entry lists 4 T cell receptor beta chains sequenced from one sample in a study of T cell repertoires in cytomegalovirus infection. Their antigens are not known. A single record per CDR3 protein comes from TCRdb applying MiXCR to the reads. The sample holds around 120,000 distinct CDR3 sequences, approximately 24% seen once. Sequences were obtained from PBMCs, sequenced either directly or after in vitro stimulation (not recorded which). These receptors all come from a human donor in good health (CMV status not recorded). Some clones in this sample may be carry-over from other donors' samples.

This clonotype was observed a few times. The chain recombines TRBV6-2 or TRBV6-3 with TRBJ2-1, with TRBD2 identical over 7 bases. The germline CDR1 and CDR2 sequences are MNHEY and SVGEGT. Trimming took 7 bases from V and 0 from J; bases not matched to a gene: 6. The CDR3 extends over 15 amino acids. The CDR3 nucleotides are TGTGCCAGCAACCCTAGCGGAAGCTCCTACAATGAGCAGTTCTTC. Amino acid sequence: CASNPSGSSYNEQFF.

V and J are TRBV5-1 and TRBJ2-2; TRBD2 matches 10 bases. Germline V gene lookup returns CDR1 SGHRS and CDR2 YFSETQ. This CDR3 is built from 16 residues. V lost 2 bases, J lost 8 bases, and 9 bases stayed unmatched. CDR3 coding DNA: TGCGCCAGCAGCTTACAGGCTAGCGGGAGCTCAGGGGAGCTGTTTTTT. Translation: CASSLQASGSSGELFF. Full variable domain (rest looked up from reference TRBV5-1 and TRBJ2-2): KAGVTQTPRYLIKTRGQQVTLSCSPISGHRSVSWYQQTPGQGLQFLFEYFSETQRNKGNFPGRFSGRQFSNSRSEMNVSTLELGDSALYLCASSLQASGSSGELFFGEGSRLTVL.

The DNA for the CDR3 is TGTGCCAGCAGTTACGCCAATTCACCCCTCCACTTT. Amino acid sequence: CASSYANSPLHF. The chain employs TRBV6-2 or TRBV6-3 and TRBJ1-6; D is unclear. CDR3 length: 12 amino acids. Germline V gene lookup returns CDR1 MNHEY and CDR2 SVGEGT. The ends were cut back, 2 bases at V and 7 bases at J, with 3 bases in the middle.

This clonotype came up a few times. The J gene is TRBJ2-7, the V gene TRBV20-1, with 7 bases that match TRBD2. The CDR3 runs to 13 residues. Losses at the gene ends were 7 bases for V and 6 bases for J; bases not matched to a gene: 12. CDR1 DFQATT and CDR2 SNEGSKA come from the germline V gene (reference sequence). CDR3 sequence: CSVRLADTGEQYF. In DNA form, the CDR3 reads TGCAGTGTACGGCTAGCGGATACGGGCGAGCAGTACTTC.